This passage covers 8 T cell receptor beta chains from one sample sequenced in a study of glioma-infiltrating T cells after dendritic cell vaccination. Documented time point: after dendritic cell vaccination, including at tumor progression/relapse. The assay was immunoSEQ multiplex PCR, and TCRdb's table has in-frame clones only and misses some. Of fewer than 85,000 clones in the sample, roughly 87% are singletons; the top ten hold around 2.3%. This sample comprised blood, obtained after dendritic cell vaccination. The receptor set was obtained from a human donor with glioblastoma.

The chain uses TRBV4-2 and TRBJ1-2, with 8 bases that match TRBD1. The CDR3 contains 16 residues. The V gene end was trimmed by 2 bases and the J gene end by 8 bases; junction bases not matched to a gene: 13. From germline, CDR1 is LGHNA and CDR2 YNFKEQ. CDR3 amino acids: CASSQPFQGATQGYTF. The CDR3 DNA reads TGTGCCAGCAGCCAACCTTTCCAGGGGGCGACCCAAGGCTACACCTTC.

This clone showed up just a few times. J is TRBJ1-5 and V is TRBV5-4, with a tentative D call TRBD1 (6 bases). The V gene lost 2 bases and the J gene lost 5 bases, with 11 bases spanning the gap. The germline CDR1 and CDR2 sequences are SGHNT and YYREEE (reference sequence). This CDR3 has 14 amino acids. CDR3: CASSFGGADQPQHF. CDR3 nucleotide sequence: TGTGCCAGCAGCTTTGGGGGGGCCGATCAGCCCCAGCATTTT.

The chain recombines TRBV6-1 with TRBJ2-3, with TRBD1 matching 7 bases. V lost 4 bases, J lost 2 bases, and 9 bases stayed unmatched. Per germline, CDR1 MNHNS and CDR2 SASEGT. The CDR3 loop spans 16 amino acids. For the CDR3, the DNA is TGTGCCAGCAGTGCCCGGGACAGAATTATCACAGATACGCAGTATTTT. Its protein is CASSARDRIITDTQYF.

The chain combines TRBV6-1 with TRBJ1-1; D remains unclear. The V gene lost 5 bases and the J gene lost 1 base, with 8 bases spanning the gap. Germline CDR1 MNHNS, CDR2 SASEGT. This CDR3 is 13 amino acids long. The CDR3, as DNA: TGTGCCAGCAGTTATAAACAGAACACTGAAGCTTTCTTT. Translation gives CASSYKQNTEAFF.

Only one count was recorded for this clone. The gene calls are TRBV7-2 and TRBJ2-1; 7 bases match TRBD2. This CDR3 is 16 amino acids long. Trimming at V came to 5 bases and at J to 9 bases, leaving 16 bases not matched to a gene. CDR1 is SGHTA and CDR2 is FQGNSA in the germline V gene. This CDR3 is CASSLYTGEGRGEQFF. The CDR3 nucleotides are TGTGCCAGCAGCCTTTACACGGGGGAGGGCCGGGGTGAGCAGTTCTTC.

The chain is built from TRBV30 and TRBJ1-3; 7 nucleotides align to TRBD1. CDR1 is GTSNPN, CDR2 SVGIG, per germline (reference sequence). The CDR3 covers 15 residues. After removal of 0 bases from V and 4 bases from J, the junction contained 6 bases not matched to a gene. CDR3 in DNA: TGTGCCTGGAGTGTACGTCAGGGGGTCGGAAACACCATATATTTT. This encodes CAWSVRQGVGNTIYF.

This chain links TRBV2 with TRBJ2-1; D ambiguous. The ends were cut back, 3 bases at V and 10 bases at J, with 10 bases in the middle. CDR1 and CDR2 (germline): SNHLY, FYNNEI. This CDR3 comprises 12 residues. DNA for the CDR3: TGTGCCAGCAGTGAGACGGGTAGAGAGCAGTTCTTC. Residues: CASSETGREQFF.

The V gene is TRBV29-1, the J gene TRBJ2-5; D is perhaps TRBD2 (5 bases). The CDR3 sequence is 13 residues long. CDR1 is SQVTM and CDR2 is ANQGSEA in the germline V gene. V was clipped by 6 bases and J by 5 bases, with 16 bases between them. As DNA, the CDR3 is TGCAGCGTCCCTGCCGGGGTGGGGGAGACCCAGTACTTC. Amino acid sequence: CSVPAGVGETQYF. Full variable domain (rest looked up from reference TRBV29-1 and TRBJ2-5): SAVISQKPSRDICQRGTSLTIQCQVDSQVTMMFWYRQQPGQSLTLIATANQGSEATYESGFVIDKFPISRPNLTFSTLTVSNMSPEDSSIYLCSVPAGVGETQYFGPGTRLLVL.